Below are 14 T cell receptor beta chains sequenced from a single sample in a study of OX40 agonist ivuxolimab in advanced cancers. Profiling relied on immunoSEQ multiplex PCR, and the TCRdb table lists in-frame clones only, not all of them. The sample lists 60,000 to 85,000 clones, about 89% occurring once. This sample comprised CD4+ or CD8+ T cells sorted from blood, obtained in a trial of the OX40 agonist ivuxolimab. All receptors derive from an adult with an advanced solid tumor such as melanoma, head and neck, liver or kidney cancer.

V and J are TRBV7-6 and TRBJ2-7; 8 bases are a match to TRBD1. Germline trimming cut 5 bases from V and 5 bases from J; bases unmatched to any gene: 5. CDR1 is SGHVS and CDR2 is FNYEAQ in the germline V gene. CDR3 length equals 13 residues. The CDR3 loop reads CASSAGTGNEQYF. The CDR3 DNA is TGTGCCAGCAGCGCCGGGACAGGCAACGAGCAGTACTTC.

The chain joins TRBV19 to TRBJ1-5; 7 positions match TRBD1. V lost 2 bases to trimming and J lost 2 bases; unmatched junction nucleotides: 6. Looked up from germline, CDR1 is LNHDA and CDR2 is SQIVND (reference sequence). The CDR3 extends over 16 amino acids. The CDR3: CASSITYRGGNQPQHF. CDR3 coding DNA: TGTGCCAGTAGTATAACCTACAGGGGCGGCAATCAGCCCCAGCATTTT.

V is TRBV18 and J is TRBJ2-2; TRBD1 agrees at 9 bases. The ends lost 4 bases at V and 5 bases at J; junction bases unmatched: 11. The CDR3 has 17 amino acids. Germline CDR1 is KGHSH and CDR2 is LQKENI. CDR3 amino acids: CASSRTSGGTGTGELFF. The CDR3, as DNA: TGTGCCAGCTCACGAACGAGCGGCGGGACAGGGACCGGGGAGCTGTTTTTT. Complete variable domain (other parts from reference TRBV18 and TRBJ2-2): NAGVMQNPRHLVRRRGQEARLRCSPMKGHSHVYWYRQLPEEGLKFMVYLQKENIIDESGMPKERFSAEFPKEGPSILRIQQVVRGDSAAYFCASSRTSGGTGTGELFFGEGSRLTVL.

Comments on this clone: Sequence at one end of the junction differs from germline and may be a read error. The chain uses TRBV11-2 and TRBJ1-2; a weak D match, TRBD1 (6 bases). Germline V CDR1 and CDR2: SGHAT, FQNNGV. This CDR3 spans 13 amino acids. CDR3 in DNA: TGTGCCAGCAGCCAAGGGGGGGTTCTTGGCCACACCTTC. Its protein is CASSQGGVLGHTF.

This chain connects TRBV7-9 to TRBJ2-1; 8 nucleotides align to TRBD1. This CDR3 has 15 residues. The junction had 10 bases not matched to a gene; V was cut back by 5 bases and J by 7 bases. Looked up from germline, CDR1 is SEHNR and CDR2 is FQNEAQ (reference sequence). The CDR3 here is CASSPPGGAWNEQFF. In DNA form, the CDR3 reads TGTGCCAGCAGCCCCCCAGGGGGCGCGTGGAATGAGCAGTTCTTC.

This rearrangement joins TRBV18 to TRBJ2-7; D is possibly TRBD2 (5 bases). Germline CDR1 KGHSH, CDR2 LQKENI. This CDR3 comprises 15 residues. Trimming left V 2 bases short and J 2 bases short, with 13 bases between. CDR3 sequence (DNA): TGTGCCAGCTCACCAACGGAGGCTCCCACCTACGAGCAGTACTTC. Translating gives CASSPTEAPTYEQYF. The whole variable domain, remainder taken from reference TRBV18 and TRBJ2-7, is NAGVMQNPRHLVRRRGQEARLRCSPMKGHSHVYWYRQLPEEGLKFMVYLQKENIIDESGMPKERFSAEFPKEGPSILRIQQVVRGDSAAYFCASSPTEAPTYEQYFGPGTRLTVT.

The CDR3 spells CASRDTSSLSYEQYF. DNA of the CDR3: TGTGCCAGCAGGGATACTAGCTCTCTTTCCTACGAGCAGTACTTC. This chain links TRBV11-2 with TRBJ2-7; D may be TRBD2 (6 bases). The CDR3 has 15 amino acids. V was shortened by 6 bases and J by 1 base, with 16 bases between the two germline ends. Germline CDR1 reads SGHAT; CDR2 reads FQNNGV.

The CDR3 loop reads CASSARQGATEAFF. The CDR3 DNA follows: TGTGCCAGCAGTGCGAGACAGGGCGCCACTGAAGCTTTCTTT. The genes are TRBV2 and TRBJ1-1; TRBD1 agrees at 7 bases. CDR3 length: 14 residues. CDR1 and CDR2 (germline): SNHLY, FYNNEI. V gave up 4 bases and J gave up 4 bases; unmatched junction bases: 6.

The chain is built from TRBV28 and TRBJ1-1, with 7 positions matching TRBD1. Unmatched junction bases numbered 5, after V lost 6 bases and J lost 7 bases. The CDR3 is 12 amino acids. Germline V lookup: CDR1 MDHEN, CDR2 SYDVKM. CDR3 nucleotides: TGTGCCAGCAGCGTGGGACAGCTTGAAGCTTTCTTT. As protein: CASSVGQLEAFF.

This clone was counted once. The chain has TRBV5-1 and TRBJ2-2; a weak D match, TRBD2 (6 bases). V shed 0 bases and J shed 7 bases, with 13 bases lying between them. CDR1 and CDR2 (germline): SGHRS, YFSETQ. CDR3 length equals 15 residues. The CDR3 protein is CASSLAVGGVGELFF. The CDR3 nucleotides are TGCGCCAGCAGCTTGGCCGTTGGAGGGGTCGGGGAGCTGTTTTTT.

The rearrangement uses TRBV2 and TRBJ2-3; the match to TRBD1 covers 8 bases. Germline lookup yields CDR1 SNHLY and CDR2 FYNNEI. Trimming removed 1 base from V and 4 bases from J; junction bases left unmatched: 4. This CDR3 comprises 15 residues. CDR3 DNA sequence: TGTGCCAGCAGTGAAGACAGGGGGATCGCAGATACGCAGTATTTT. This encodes CASSEDRGIADTQYF. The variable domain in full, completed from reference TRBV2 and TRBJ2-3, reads EPEVTQTPSHQVTQMGQEVILRCVPISNHLYFYWYRQILGQKVEFLVSFYNNEISEKSEIFDDQFSVERPDGSNFTLKIRSTKLEDSAMYFCASSEDRGIADTQYFGPGTRLTVL.

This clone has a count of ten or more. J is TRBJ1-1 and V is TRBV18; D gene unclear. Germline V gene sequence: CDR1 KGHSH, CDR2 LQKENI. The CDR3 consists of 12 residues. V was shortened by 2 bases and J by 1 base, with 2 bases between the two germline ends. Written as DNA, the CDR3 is TGTGCCAGCTCACCAGCGAACACTGAAGCTTTCTTT. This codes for CASSPANTEAFF.

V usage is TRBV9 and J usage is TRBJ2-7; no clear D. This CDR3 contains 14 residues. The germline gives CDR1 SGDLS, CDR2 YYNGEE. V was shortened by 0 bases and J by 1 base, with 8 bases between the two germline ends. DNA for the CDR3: TGTGCCAGCAGCGTAGGACCGCCTTCCTACGAGCAGTACTTC. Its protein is CASSVGPPSYEQYF.

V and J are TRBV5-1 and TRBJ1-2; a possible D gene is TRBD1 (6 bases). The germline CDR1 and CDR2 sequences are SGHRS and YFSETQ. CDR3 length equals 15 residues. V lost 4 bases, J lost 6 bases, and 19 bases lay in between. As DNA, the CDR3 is TGCGCCAGCAGCAGAGGCTTACAGGGAGCGGATGGCTACACCTTC. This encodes CASSRGLQGADGYTF.